This T cell receptor beta chain was profiled in a study of blood T cell repertoires in COVID-19. The wider study: Whether acute or convalescent, the COVID-19 samples came from the United States, Italy and Spain. The analysed material was cDNA or gDNA that came from T cells, B-cell-depleted T cells, or PBMCs.

Authors' data handling: Researchers report that nucleated cell counts were estimated from reference gene primer amplification. Libraries were prepared by immunoSEQ multiplex PCR; TCRdb keeps only in-frame clonotypes and omits some of them. For V, J and clone size, that table is used; D and trimming come from the DNA. This sample has just under 65,000 clones; approximately 82% occur once, and the top ten carry about 6.7%. The V and J ends lost 6 bases and 2 bases respectively, with 14 bases between them. The CDR3 has 14 residues. Per the germline V gene, CDR1 is MGHDK and CDR2 is SYGVNS. The source material was peripheral blood. The chain recombines TRBV25-1 with TRBJ2-7; D gene uncertain. The sequence was obtained from a human donor in a cohort sampled during active COVID-19. The CDR3 spells CASRWSDTTYEQYF. CDR3 nucleotides: TGTGCCAGCAGATGGTCCGACACCACCTACGAGCAGTACTTC.